The clone carrying this T cell receptor beta chain was seen a handful of times. Its antigen is as yet unknown. A read error is possible here, since a much larger clone lies one base away. Each CDR3 protein gets one entry after TCRdb re-called the multiplex PCR reads with MiXCR. The table shows under 300,000 distinct CDR3 sequences, with 34% occurring only once. The sample originates from a study of breast tumors, draining lymph nodes, adjacent tissues. Study conclusions and caveats: Data fit most tumor T cells coming from lymph node, expanding in tumor.

The CDR3 length is 14 residues. Trimming removed 0 bases from V and 9 bases from J, with 16 bases in between. Germline values: CDR1 SGHRS, CDR2 YFSETQ. The lymph nodes were axillary draining lymph nodes from breast cancer patients. The sequenced material came from axillary lymph node tissue. The chain employs TRBV5-1 and TRBJ2-7; TRBD1 might be the D (5 bases). The receptor was derived from a female donor with breast cancer. Some clones in this sample may be carry-over from other donors' samples. The CDR3 region is CASSLGQPPNGQYF. The DNA of the CDR3 is TGCGCCAGCAGCTTGGGACAGCCCCCGAACGGGCAGTACTTC.